The 14 T cell receptor beta chains below were found in one sample sequenced in a study of control samples from healthy donors and cancer patients. TCRdb's table, derived via immunoSEQ multiplex PCR, lists solely in-frame clones and lacks some. The sample has about 51,000 clones; roughly 90% are singletons. Material: PBMCs. All receptors derive from a man aged 35-49 years with colorectal cancer.

The chain uses TRBV28 and TRBJ2-7; the D gene could be TRBD1 or TRBD2 (5 bases each). There are 14 residues in the CDR3. CDR1 is MDHEN, CDR2 SYDVKM, per germline. Trimming removed 1 base from V and 4 bases from J, with 11 bases in between. As DNA, the CDR3 is TGTGCCAGCAGTTTATTTGGCAGGGAGTACGAGCAGTACTTC. Amino acids: CASSLFGREYEQYF.

V gene TRBV24-1 combines with J gene TRBJ1-5; D gene ambiguous. CDR3 size: 14 residues. In germline, CDR1 is KGHDR, CDR2 SFDVKD. Trimming left V 2 bases short and J 5 bases short, with 9 bases between. The CDR3 bases are TGTGCCACCAGTGATTGGCAGTTGTATCAGCCCCAGCATTTT. This sequence encodes CATSDWQLYQPQHF.

The chain recombines TRBV7-9 with TRBJ2-2; D unclear. CDR1 SEHNR and CDR2 FQNEAQ come from the germline V gene (reference sequence). Trimming cost V 5 bases and J 2 bases, with 0 bases left between them. The CDR3 runs to 11 residues. The CDR3 is CASSNTGELFF. CDR3 coding DNA: TGTGCCAGCAGCAACACCGGGGAGCTGTTTTTT.

The rearrangement uses TRBV5-1 and TRBJ1-1; a weak D match, TRBD1 (5 bases). The CDR3 has 14 residues. Germline V gene data show CDR1 as SGHRS and CDR2 as YFSETQ. Deletions cut 4 bases from V and 0 bases from J, with 10 bases between. This CDR3 is CASSPWGMNTEAFF. The CDR3 DNA follows: TGCGCCAGCAGCCCCTGGGGCATGAACACTGAAGCTTTCTTT.

The chain has TRBV5-1 and TRBJ2-1, with 15 bases aligning to TRBD2. The ends lost 5 bases at V and 4 bases at J; junction bases unmatched: 7. This CDR3 is built from 17 residues. Germline lookup yields CDR1 SGHRS and CDR2 YFSETQ. CDR3 sequence: CASSPGLAGGPYNEQFF. The CDR3 nucleotides are TGCGCCAGCAGTCCGGGACTAGCGGGAGGCCCATACAATGAGCAGTTCTTC.

This chain links TRBV6-2 or TRBV6-3 with TRBJ2-3; D is unclear. The CDR3 covers 15 residues. Trimming cost V 5 bases and J 6 bases, with 18 bases left between them. Germline lookup yields CDR1 MNHEY and CDR2 SVGEGT. The CDR3 sequence is CASSRDPLISDTQYF. The DNA for the CDR3 is TGTGCCAGCAGTCGCGACCCTTTAATATCGGATACGCAGTATTTT.

This clone is classed as medium-sized (0.01 to 0.1%). The V and J genes are TRBV5-1 and TRBJ1-5; unclear D gene. CDR1 is SGHRS and CDR2 is YFSETQ in the germline V gene. The CDR3 runs 13 residues. V was trimmed by 1 base and J by 4 bases, leaving 6 bases between them. DNA of the CDR3: TGCGCCAGCAGCTTGTCCGATAATCAGCCCCAGCATTTT. Translating gives CASSLSDNQPQHF.

The chain carries TRBV9 and TRBJ2-1, with D unclear. V shed 1 base and J shed 7 bases, with 18 bases lying between them. The CDR3 has 16 amino acids. Per germline, CDR1 SGDLS and CDR2 YYNGEE. CDR3 DNA: TGTGCCAGCAGCGTATGGGCTACCCGACGGCGGAATGAGCAGTTCTTC. As protein: CASSVWATRRRNEQFF.

The sample holds one count of this clone. V and J are TRBV30 and TRBJ1-4; D is ambiguous. CDR3 size: 14 residues. V lost 3 bases to trimming and J lost 0 bases, with 8 bases between them. Looked up from germline, CDR1 is GTSNPN and CDR2 is SVGIG (reference sequence). CDR3 sequence (DNA): TGTGCCTGGAGCCCAGACGCAACTAATGAAAAACTGTTTTTT. It is translated as CAWSPDATNEKLFF.

The CDR3 loop is CASSQDAGREAFF. CDR3 nucleotides: TGTGCCAGCAGCCAAGATGCAGGGAGGGAGGCTTTCTTT. This chain uses TRBV3-1 (or the pseudogene TRBV3-2) with TRBJ1-1; D might be TRBD1 (5 bases). CDR1 is LGHDT and CDR2 is YNNKEL in the germline V gene (reference sequence). This CDR3 is 13 amino acids long. The V end lost 0 bases, the J end lost 11 bases, and 13 bases lay between the germline ends.

This rearrangement joins TRBV6-4 to TRBJ1-2; 12 bases line up with TRBD1. V was clipped by 2 bases and J by 7 bases; unmatched bases: 2. This CDR3 has 14 amino acids. In germline, CDR1 is MRHNA, CDR2 SNTAGT. The chain's CDR3 is CASSDGTGGGGYTF. The CDR3 DNA reads TGTGCCAGCAGTGACGGGACAGGGGGCGGTGGCTACACCTTC.

This clone was seen a single time. The chain is built from TRBV9 and TRBJ1-4; no reliable D call. V was cut by 1 base and J by 2 bases, with 6 bases left in between. Germline assignment: CDR1 SGDLS and CDR2 YYNGEE. The CDR3 extends over 14 amino acids. In nucleotides, the CDR3 is TGTGCCAGCAGCGTAACGGCGACTAATGAAAAACTGTTTTTT. Translating it yields CASSVTATNEKLFF.

The genes are TRBV11-3 and TRBJ1-3, with 8 bases identical to TRBD1. CDR3 length: 17 residues. Germline CDR1 reads SGHNT; CDR2 reads YENEEA. With 3 bases clipped from V and 2 bases from J, the junction kept 9 bases outside the gene matches. The CDR3 sequence: CASSFDRQGYPGNTIYF. The CDR3 nucleotides read TGTGCCAGCAGCTTTGACCGACAGGGGTACCCTGGAAACACCATATATTTT.

The V gene is TRBV24-1, the J gene TRBJ2-3; tentatively, D is TRBD2 (5 bases). The V gene's germline CDR1 is KGHDR and CDR2 SFDVKD. V was pared by 5 bases and J by 7 bases, with 6 bases between. There are 11 residues in the CDR3. DNA of the CDR3: TGTGCCACCAGTGGCGGGCATACGCAGTATTTT. Protein: CATSGGHTQYF.